This TCR beta chain derives from a study of beta chain features in type 1 diabetes. About this clone itself: Its antigen is not known.

Whole-study results and caveats: VDJ junctions sequenced from type 1 diabetes patients showed fewer insertions and more deletions. All four CD4+ subsets of Type 1 diabetes patients contained TCRB CDR3s that were moderately but significantly shorter. Naive, central memory and Treg TCRB repertoires appeared more alike in patients than in healthy donors.

The entirety of the isolated RNA underwent reverse transcription, so expressed TCRB transcripts were sequenced. Measured with immunoSEQ multiplex PCR; TCRdb has only the in-frame clones, and not every one. The sample lists over 90,000 clones, roughly 28% occurring once. This CDR3 region has 14 residues. V shed 4 bases and J 8 bases; nucleotides not matched to a gene: 8. Germline values: CDR1 SGHRS, CDR2 YFSETQ. Each sorted population was over 95% pure. The specimen sequenced was central memory CD4+ T cells from blood. V gene TRBV5-1 combines with J gene TRBJ1-4; TRBD1 agrees at 7 bases. The receptor was isolated from a young woman with type 1 diabetes. Written as DNA, the CDR3 is TGCGCCAGCAGCCCGGGACAGCCCCAGGAAAAACTGTTTTTT. Its protein product is CASSPGQPQEKLFF. Filled out from reference TRBV5-1 and TRBJ1-4, the complete variable domain reads KAGVTQTPRYLIKTRGQQVTLSCSPISGHRSVSWYQQTPGQGLQFLFEYFSETQRNKGNFPGRFSGRQFSNSRSEMNVSTLELGDSALYLCASSPGQPQEKLFFGSGTQLSVL.